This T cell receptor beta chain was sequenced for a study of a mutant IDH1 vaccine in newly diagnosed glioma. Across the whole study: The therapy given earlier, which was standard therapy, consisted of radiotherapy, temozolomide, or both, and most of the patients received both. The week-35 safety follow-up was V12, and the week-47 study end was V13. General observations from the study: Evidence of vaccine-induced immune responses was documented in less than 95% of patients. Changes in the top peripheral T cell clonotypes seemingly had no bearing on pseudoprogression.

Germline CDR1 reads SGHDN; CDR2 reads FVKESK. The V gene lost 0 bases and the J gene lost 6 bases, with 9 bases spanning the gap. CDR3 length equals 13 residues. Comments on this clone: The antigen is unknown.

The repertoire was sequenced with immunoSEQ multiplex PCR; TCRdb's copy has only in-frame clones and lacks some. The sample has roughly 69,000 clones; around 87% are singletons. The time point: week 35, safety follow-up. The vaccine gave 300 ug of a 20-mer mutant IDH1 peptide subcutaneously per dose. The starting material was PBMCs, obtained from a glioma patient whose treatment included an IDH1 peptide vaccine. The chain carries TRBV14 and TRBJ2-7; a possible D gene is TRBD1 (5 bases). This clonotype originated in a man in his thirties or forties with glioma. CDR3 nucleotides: TGTGCCAGCAGCCAAGACAGGGTTGGCGAGCAGTACTTC. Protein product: CASSQDRVGEQYF.